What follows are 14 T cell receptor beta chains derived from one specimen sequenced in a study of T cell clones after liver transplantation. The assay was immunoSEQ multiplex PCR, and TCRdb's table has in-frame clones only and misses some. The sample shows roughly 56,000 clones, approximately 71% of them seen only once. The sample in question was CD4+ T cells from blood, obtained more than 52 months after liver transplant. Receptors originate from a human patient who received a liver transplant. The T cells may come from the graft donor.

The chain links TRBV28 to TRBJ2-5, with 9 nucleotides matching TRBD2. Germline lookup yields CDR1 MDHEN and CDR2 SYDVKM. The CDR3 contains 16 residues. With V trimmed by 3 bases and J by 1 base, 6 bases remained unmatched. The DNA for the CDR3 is TGTGCCAGCAGTTTTCAGCCTAGCGGGGTCCAAGAGACCCAGTACTTC. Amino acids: CASSFQPSGVQETQYF.

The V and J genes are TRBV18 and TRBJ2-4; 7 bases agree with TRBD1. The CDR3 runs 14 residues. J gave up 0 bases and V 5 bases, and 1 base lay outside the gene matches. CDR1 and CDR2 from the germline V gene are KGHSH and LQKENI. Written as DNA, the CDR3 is TGTGCCAGCTCAGCAGGGGGAGCCAAAAACATTCAGTACTTC. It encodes CASSAGGAKNIQYF.

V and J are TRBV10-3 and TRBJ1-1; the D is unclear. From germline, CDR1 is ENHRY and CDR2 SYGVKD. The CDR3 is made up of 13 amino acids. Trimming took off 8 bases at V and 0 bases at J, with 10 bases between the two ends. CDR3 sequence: CAIRAVLNTEAFF. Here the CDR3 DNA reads TGTGCCATCCGTGCAGTGTTGAACACTGAAGCTTTCTTT.

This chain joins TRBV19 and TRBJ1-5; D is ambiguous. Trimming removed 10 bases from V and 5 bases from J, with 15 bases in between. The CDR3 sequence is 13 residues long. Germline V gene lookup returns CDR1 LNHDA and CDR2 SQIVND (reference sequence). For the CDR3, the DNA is TGTGCCATTGCAAGGAGTTTGGATCAGCCCCAGCATTTT. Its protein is CAIARSLDQPQHF.

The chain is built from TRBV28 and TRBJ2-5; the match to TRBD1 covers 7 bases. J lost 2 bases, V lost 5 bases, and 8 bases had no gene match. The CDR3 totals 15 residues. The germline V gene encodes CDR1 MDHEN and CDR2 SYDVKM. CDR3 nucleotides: TGTGCCAGCAGTGGAGCCGGGACAGCTCAAGAGACCCAGTACTTC. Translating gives CASSGAGTAQETQYF.

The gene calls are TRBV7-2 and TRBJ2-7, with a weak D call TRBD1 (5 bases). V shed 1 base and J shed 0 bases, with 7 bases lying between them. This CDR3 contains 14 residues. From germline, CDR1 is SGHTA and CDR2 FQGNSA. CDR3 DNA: TGTGCCAGCAGCTTAGGACAGCTCTCCTACGAGCAGTACTTC. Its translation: CASSLGQLSYEQYF.

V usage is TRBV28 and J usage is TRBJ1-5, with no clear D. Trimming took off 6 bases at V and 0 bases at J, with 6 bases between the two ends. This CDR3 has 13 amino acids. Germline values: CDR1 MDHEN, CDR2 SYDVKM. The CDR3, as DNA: TGTGCCAGCAGGGTGTATAGCAATCAGCCCCAGCATTTT. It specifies CASRVYSNQPQHF.

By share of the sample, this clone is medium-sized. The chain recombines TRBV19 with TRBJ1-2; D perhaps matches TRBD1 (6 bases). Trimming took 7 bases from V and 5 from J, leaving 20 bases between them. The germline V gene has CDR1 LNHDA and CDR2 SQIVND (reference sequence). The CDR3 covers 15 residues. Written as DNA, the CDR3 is TGTGCCAGTAACCCTCAAGGGACATCCGCTTATGGCTACACCTTC. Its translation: CASNPQGTSAYGYTF.

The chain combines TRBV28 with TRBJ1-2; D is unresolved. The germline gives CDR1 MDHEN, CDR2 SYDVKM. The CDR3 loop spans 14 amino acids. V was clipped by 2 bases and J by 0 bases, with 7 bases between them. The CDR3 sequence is CASSLGRPNYGYTF. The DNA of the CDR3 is TGTGCCAGCAGTTTAGGACGTCCTAACTATGGCTACACCTTC.

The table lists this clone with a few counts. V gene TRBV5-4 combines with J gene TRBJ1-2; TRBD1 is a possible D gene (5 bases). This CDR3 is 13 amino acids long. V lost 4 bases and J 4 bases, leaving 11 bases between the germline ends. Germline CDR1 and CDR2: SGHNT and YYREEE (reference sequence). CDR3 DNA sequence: TGTGCCAGCAGCACTCAGGGAGGCTATGGCTACACCTTC. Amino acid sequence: CASSTQGGYGYTF.

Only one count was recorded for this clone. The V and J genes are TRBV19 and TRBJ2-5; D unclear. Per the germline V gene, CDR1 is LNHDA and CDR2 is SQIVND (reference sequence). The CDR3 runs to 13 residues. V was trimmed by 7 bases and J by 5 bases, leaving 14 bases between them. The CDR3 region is CASTPSVGETQYF. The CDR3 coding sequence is TGTGCCAGTACCCCTAGTGTTGGGGAGACCCAGTACTTC.

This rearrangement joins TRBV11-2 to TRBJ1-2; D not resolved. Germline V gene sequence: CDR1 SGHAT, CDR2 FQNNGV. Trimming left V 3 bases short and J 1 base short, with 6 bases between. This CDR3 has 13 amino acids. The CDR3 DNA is TGTGCCAGCAGCTTGGGGTTTAACTATGGCTACACCTTC. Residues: CASSLGFNYGYTF.

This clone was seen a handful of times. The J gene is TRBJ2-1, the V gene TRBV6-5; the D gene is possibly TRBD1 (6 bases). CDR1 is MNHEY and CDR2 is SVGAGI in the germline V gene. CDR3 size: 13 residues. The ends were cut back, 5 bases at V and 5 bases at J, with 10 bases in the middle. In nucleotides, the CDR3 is TGTGCCAGCAGTAACCACAGGGACAATGAGCAGTTCTTC. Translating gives CASSNHRDNEQFF.

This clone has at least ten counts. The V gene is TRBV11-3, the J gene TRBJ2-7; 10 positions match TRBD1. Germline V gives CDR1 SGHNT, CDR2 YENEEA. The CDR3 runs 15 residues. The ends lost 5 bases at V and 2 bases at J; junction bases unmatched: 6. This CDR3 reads CASSLGTGVPYEQYF. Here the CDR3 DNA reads TGTGCCAGCAGCCTAGGGACAGGGGTTCCCTACGAGCAGTACTTC. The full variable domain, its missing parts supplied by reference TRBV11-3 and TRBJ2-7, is EAGVVQSPRYKIIEKKQPVAFWCNPISGHNTLYWYLQNLGQGPELLIRYENEEAVDDSQLPKDRFSAERLKGVDSTLKIQPAELGDSAVYLCASSLGTGVPYEQYFGPGTRLTVT.